The clone carrying this TCR beta chain was detected a few times. Reverse transcription used about 0.5 to 1 ug RNA and random hexamers. From the immunoSEQ multiplex PCR reads, TCRdb called clonotypes with MiXCR, one entry per CDR3 protein. The table has 250,000 to 300,000 distinct CDR3 sequences, around 85% seen once; the top ten hold 0.21%. The data were taken from a study of CD8 T cells in Susac syndrome. Sequenced material: CD8+ T cells from PBMCs. This clonotype originated in a human donor with multiple sclerosis.

CDR3 nucleotides: TGTGCCGGGAAGAGCACCGGGGCCAACGTCCTGACTTTC. Residues: CAGKSTGANVLTF. The chain has TRBV6-1 and TRBJ2-6; D remains ambiguous. The germline gives CDR1 MNHNS, CDR2 SASEGT. CDR3 length: 13 amino acids. Trimming took 11 bases from V and 4 from J, leaving 12 bases between them.